The rows below give T cell receptor beta chains drawn from one sample of a study of OX40 agonist ivuxolimab in advanced cancers. This table comes from immunoSEQ multiplex PCR, and its TCRdb copy is limited to in-frame clones, with some not included. The sample consists of roughly 60,000 clones, 70% to 90% of them appearing once. Here the sequenced sample was CD4+ or CD8+ T cells sorted from blood, taken in a trial of the OX40 agonist ivuxolimab. These receptors all come from an adult with an advanced solid tumor such as melanoma, head and neck, liver or kidney cancer. Each CDR3 is given with its conserved first and last residue. Fields, in order: D gene, V gene, J gene, CDR3 length, clone size, CDR3 protein, CDR3 DNA. The D gene is left open where the match is weak. Expanded clones are given a class, and other clones once, few, many or no size at all.

NA	TRBV5-6	TRBJ1-2	12	NA	CASNQGLGGYTF	TGTGCCAGCAACCAGGGACTAGGAGGCTACACCTTC
TRBD1	TRBV7-9	TRBJ2-1	13	few	CASSPTGAGEQFF	TGTGCCAGCAGCCCAACAGGGGCCGGTGAGCAGTTCTTC
NA	TRBV21-1	TRBJ2-2	15	NA	CASSKRQGNTGELFF	TGTGCCAGCAGCAAACGACAGGGGAACACCGGGGAGCTGTTTTTT
NA	TRBV11-1	TRBJ1-2	13	NA	CASSSDGSYGYTF	TGTGCCAGCAGCTCGGACGGCAGCTATGGCTACACCTTC
NA	TRBV7-3	TRBJ2-7	16	NA	CASSLRASASPYEQYF	TGTGCCAGCAGCTTAAGAGCTAGCGCAAGTCCCTACGAGCAGTACTTC
NA	TRBV10-3	TRBJ2-1	15	NA	CAISDVRSSYNEQFF	TGTGCCATCAGTGATGTACGAAGCTCCTACAATGAGCAGTTCTTC
NA	TRBV11-2	TRBJ2-7	14	NA	CASSTRHRIYEQYF	TGTGCCAGCAGCACCCGACACAGGATCTACGAGCAGTACTTC
TRBD1	TRBV5-1	TRBJ1-1	13	NA	CASRQGTNTEAFF	TGCGCCAGCCGACAGGGGACGAACACTGAAGCTTTCTTT
NA	TRBV4-1	TRBJ1-3	14	once	CASSPDSLSIAIYF	TGCGCCAGCAGTCCGGACAGTCTTAGTATCGCCATATATTTT
NA	TRBV19	TRBJ1-5	15	NA	CASSIQGKGNQPQHF	TGTGCCAGTAGTATTCAGGGAAAAGGCAATCAGCCCCAGCATTTT
NA	TRBV19	TRBJ2-7	13	NA	CASTPAGGHEQYF	TGTGCCAGTACCCCGGCGGGTGGCCACGAGCAGTACTTC
NA	TRBV19	TRBJ2-1	12	NA	CASSVNRVEQFF	TGTGCCAGTAGTGTCAACAGGGTTGAGCAGTTCTTC
NA	TRBV15	TRBJ1-5	18	once	CATSRDGGAYSSNQPQHF	TGTGCCACCAGCAGAGATGGGGGGGCCTACAGTAGCAATCAGCCCCAGCATTTT
TRBD2	TRBV6-5	TRBJ2-1	15	NA	CASNLAGGNYNEQFF	TGTGCCAGCAATTTAGCGGGAGGCAACTACAATGAGCAGTTCTTC
TRBD2	TRBV18	TRBJ2-1	16	NA	CASSPATSGRGIEQFF	TGTGCCAGCTCACCGGCAACTAGCGGGAGAGGTATTGAGCAGTTCTTC
NA	TRBV4-2	TRBJ1-2	13	NA	CASSQVSRYGYTF	TGTGCCAGCAGCCAAGTATCGAGGTATGGCTACACCTTC
TRBD2	TRBV4-2	TRBJ2-3	17	NA	CASSQEPAGGSTDTQYF	TGTGCCAGCAGCCAAGAACCAGCGGGAGGGAGCACAGATACGCAGTATTTT
NA	TRBV5-1	TRBJ1-4	13	NA	CASSFGGSEKLFF	TGCGCCAGCAGCTTCGGGGGAAGTGAAAAACTGTTTTTT
TRBD2	TRBV4-1	TRBJ2-2	18	NA	CASSQRSSGTLNTGELFF	TGCGCCAGCAGCCAACGATCTAGCGGAACTTTGAACACCGGGGAGCTGTTTTTT
NA	TRBV6-5	TRBJ1-1	14	NA	CASSYSGLNTEAFF	TGTGCCAGCAGTTACTCAGGTCTGAACACTGAAGCTTTCTTT
TRBD1	TRBV7-8	TRBJ2-2	16	NA	CASSSQTGANTGELFF	TGTGCCAGCAGCTCCCAGACAGGGGCTAACACCGGGGAGCTGTTTTTT
NA	TRBV5-1	TRBJ2-1	15	NA	CASSLFISSYNEQFF	TGTGCCAGCAGCTTGTTCATAAGCTCCTACAATGAGCAGTTCTTC
NA	TRBV4-1	TRBJ1-2	17	NA	CASSPSHGGAPNYGYTF	TGCGCCAGCAGCCCTTCCCACGGGGGGGCCCCTAACTATGGCTACACCTTC
TRBD1	TRBV11-3	TRBJ2-2	16	NA	CASSLGGDRDTGELFF	TGTGCCAGCAGCTTAGGAGGGGACAGGGACACCGGGGAGCTGTTTTTT
TRBD1	TRBV27	TRBJ1-2	14	NA	CASSPLDRDGGYTF	TGTGCCAGCAGTCCCCTCGACAGGGATGGCGGCTACACCTTC
TRBD1	TRBV2	TRBJ2-5	15	NA	CASKWAGGISETQYF	TGTGCCAGCAAATGGGCAGGGGGCATTTCGGAGACCCAGTACTTC
TRBD2	TRBV5-1	TRBJ2-1	15	NA	CASSSSGRSYNEQFF	TGCGCCAGCAGCTCTAGCGGGAGGTCCTACAATGAGCAGTTCTTC
NA	TRBV10-3	TRBJ1-5	16	NA	CAISESAGYSNQPQHF	TGTGCCATCAGTGAGTCGGCGGGGTATAGCAATCAGCCCCAGCATTTT
NA	TRBV7-3	TRBJ2-1	12	once	CASSLRDNEQFF	TGTGCCAGCAGCTTAAGGGACAATGAGCAGTTCTTC
NA	TRBV7-3	TRBJ2-5	17	once	CASSPRTVRTTGETQYF	TGTGCCAGCAGCCCGCGGACAGTTCGCACTACGGGAGAGACCCAGTACTTC
NA	TRBV27	TRBJ2-2	15	NA	CASSLSWANTGELFF	TGTGCCAGCAGTTTATCGTGGGCTAATACCGGGGAGCTGTTTTTT
NA	TRBV9	TRBJ1-4	15	NA	CASSFSTEGYEKLFF	TGTGCCAGCAGCTTTAGCACTGAAGGATACGAAAAACTGTTTTTT
NA	TRBV7-9	TRBJ2-7	16	NA	CASSDSDGAGTNEQYF	TGTGCCAGCAGCGATTCGGACGGCGCAGGTACCAACGAGCAGTACTTC
TRBD1	TRBV6-6	TRBJ1-2	14	NA	CASSSGQGTYGYTF	TGTGCCAGCAGCTCCGGACAGGGGACCTATGGCTACACCTTC
NA	TRBV5-1	TRBJ1-4	15	NA	CASSPGSATNEKLFF	TGCGCCAGCAGCCCCGGGAGCGCAACTAATGAAAAACTGTTTTTT
NA	TRBV7-3	TRBJ1-1	14	NA	CASSLDSGYTEAFF	TGTGCCAGCAGCTTAGATTCAGGATACACTGAAGCTTTCTTT
NA	TRBV6-6	TRBJ1-1	13	NA	CASSQLSNTEAFF	TGTGCCAGCAGTCAGTTATCAAACACTGAAGCTTTCTTT
NA	TRBV27	TRBJ1-5	13	NA	CASSSGGNQPQHF	TGTGCCAGCAGTTCAGGGGGCAATCAGCCCCAGCATTTT
NA	TRBV6-5	TRBJ1-1	13	once	CASRVGFTTEAFF	TGTGCCAGCAGGGTAGGCTTTACTACTGAAGCTTTCTTT
NA	TRBV5-1	TRBJ2-7	15	NA	CASSSLARSSYEQYF	TGCGCCAGCAGCTCCCTAGCGAGGAGCTCCTACGAGCAGTACTTC
NA	TRBV5-6	TRBJ1-1	12	NA	CASSLAPTEAFF	TGTGCCAGCAGCTTGGCCCCCACTGAAGCTTTCTTT
TRBD1	TRBV5-4	TRBJ2-1	16	NA	CASSSPGQGIESEQFF	TGTGCCAGCAGCTCACCCGGACAGGGGATTGAGAGTGAGCAGTTCTTC
NA	TRBV6-1	TRBJ1-2	15	NA	CASSEGVITGRGYTF	TGTGCCAGCAGTGAAGGTGTTATTACGGGGCGAGGCTACACCTTC
TRBD2	TRBV5-1	TRBJ2-3	14	few	CASSLGGSGDTQYF	TGCGCCAGCAGCTTGGGCGGGAGTGGAGATACGCAGTATTTT
NA	TRBV5-1	TRBJ2-7	14	NA	CASSLGESGHEQYF	TGCGCCAGCAGCTTAGGAGAGAGTGGCCACGAGCAGTACTTC
TRBD1	TRBV2	TRBJ2-7	14	NA	CASSDQGQGYEQYF	TGTGCCAGCAGTGATCAAGGACAGGGGTACGAGCAGTACTTC
TRBD1	TRBV6-5	TRBJ1-1	14	NA	CASRYTGADAEAFF	TGTGCCAGCAGGTATACAGGGGCTGACGCTGAAGCTTTCTTT
TRBD1	TRBV5-1	TRBJ2-7	14	NA	CASSPQGPDDEQYF	TGCGCCAGCAGCCCACAGGGGCCGGATGACGAGCAGTACTTC
NA	TRBV4-3	TRBJ1-1	15	NA	CASSQRGTENTEAFF	TGCGCCAGCAGCCAGCGAGGGACGGAGAACACTGAAGCTTTCTTT
NA	TRBV6-6	TRBJ2-5	13	NA	CASSLQDQETQYF	TGTGCCAGCAGTTTGCAGGATCAAGAGACCCAGTACTTC
TRBD2	TRBV6-5	TRBJ2-5	14	NA	CATGTSGSLETQYF	TGTGCCACCGGGACTAGCGGGAGTTTAGAGACCCAGTACTTC